These 29 T cell receptor beta chains were all obtained from the same sample, sequenced in a study of CXCR3-negative and CXCR3-positive naive CD8 T cells. cDNA libraries for TRB were generated by 5' RACE incorporating UMI labels. For each CDR3 protein, TCRdb gives one entry from its re-call of the 5' RACE reads, without DNA. Recorded for this sample: around 140,000 distinct CDR3 sequences. Sequencing input: naive CXCR3- CD8+ T cells from blood. Subset defined: CD45RO-CCR7+CD27+CD95- naive CD8+ T cells lacking CXCR3 (TNR3-). The receptors were gathered from a human donor in good health. Some clones in this sample may be carry-over from other donors' samples.

The chain is built from TRBV7-9 and TRBJ2-5. This CDR3 region has 13 residues. Per germline, CDR1 SEHNR and CDR2 FQNEAQ (reference sequence). Here the CDR3 reads CASSLGTQETQYF.

The chain joins TRBV5-5 to TRBJ2-1. The CDR3 has 14 residues. Germline V gives CDR1 SGHKS, CDR2 YYEKEE (reference sequence). Here the CDR3 reads CASSLNVAYNEQFF.

The V call is TRBV27, the J call TRBJ2-7. The CDR3 is made up of 14 amino acids. The germline V gene has CDR1 MNHEY and CDR2 SMNVEV (reference sequence). The CDR3 is CASSLGFALYEQYF.

This chain links TRBV12-3 or TRBV12-4 with TRBJ2-1; the D gene TCRdb calls, TRBD2, cannot be checked with no DNA. The CDR3 consists of 15 residues. The CDR3 sequence is CASSLTAGGYNEQFF.

V gene TRBV7-2 combines with J gene TRBJ1-2; TCRdb returns TRBD1, unconfirmable since there is no DNA. In germline, CDR1 is SGHTA, CDR2 FQGNSA. This CDR3 region has 14 residues. The CDR3 is CASSQSDRVAGYTF.

The chain combines TRBV7-8 with TRBJ2-7. CDR3 length equals 13 residues. Germline lookup yields CDR1 SGHVS and CDR2 FQNEAQ. The CDR3 loop reads CASSLASAYEQYF.

This chain joins TRBV7-9 and TRBJ2-7; absent DNA, TCRdb's TRBD1 call cannot be checked. In germline, CDR1 is SEHNR, CDR2 FQNEAQ (reference sequence). The CDR3 spans 12 residues. CDR3 sequence reads: CASSLPGAEQYF.

CDR3: CSVAPSQTSGYGETQYF. The gene calls are TRBV29-1 and TRBJ2-5; TCRdb's D call, TRBD2, is unchecked because there is no DNA. This CDR3 contains 17 residues. Looked up from germline, CDR1 is SQVTM and CDR2 is ANQGSEA.

The chain recombines TRBV7-8 with TRBJ2-3. This CDR3 spans 16 amino acids. From germline, CDR1 is SGHVS and CDR2 FQNEAQ. The CDR3 region is CASSLSTRTDTDTQYF.

V and J are TRBV27 and TRBJ2-1. The CDR3 is made up of 14 amino acids. The germline gives CDR1 MNHEY, CDR2 SMNVEV (reference sequence). The CDR3 sequence: CASSLLPGYNEQFF.

The chain links TRBV19 to TRBJ2-1. Germline V gene data show CDR1 as LNHDA and CDR2 as SQIVND (reference sequence). There are 14 residues in the CDR3. The CDR3: CASSISDFYNEQFF. The full variable domain, its missing parts supplied by reference TRBV19 and TRBJ2-1, is DGGITQSPKYLFRKEGQNVTLSCEQNLNHDAMYWYRQDPGQGLRLIYYSQIVNDFQKGDIAEGYSVSREKKESFPLTVTSAQKNPTAFYLCASSISDFYNEQFFGPGTRLTVL.

The chain carries TRBV2 and TRBJ2-2; the D gene TCRdb calls, TRBD2, cannot be checked with no DNA. The CDR3 sequence is 14 residues long. Germline V gives CDR1 SNHLY, CDR2 FYNNEI. The CDR3: CASRLAGNTGELFF.

V and J are TRBV5-1 and TRBJ2-3. Germline V CDR1 and CDR2: SGHRS, YFSETQ. CDR3 size: 14 residues. The CDR3 loop reads CASSLVGEADTQYF.

The CDR3 protein is CASSQGVGRNSETQYF. The gene calls are TRBV4-1 and TRBJ2-5. The CDR3 extends over 16 amino acids. Germline V gene lookup returns CDR1 MGHRA and CDR2 YSYEKL.

The rearrangement joins TRBV6-1 to TRBJ2-2; the TCRdb D gene call, TRBD1, has no DNA to confirm it. The CDR3 has 15 amino acids. The germline V gene encodes CDR1 MNHNS and CDR2 SASEGT. CDR3 sequence reads: CASSEPGARTGELFF.

This chain joins TRBV10-3 and TRBJ2-2; with no DNA, the TCRdb D assignment of TRBD1 cannot be verified. Germline loops: CDR1 ENHRY, CDR2 SYGVKD. CDR3 size: 14 residues. The CDR3: CAIKQGGNTGELFF.

The chain combines TRBV27 with TRBJ2-7. Looked up from germline, CDR1 is MNHEY and CDR2 is SMNVEV (reference sequence). This CDR3 contains 13 residues. The chain's CDR3 is CASSFSSSYEQYF.

J is TRBJ2-1 and V is TRBV29-1; without DNA, the TCRdb call of TRBD1 cannot be checked. The CDR3 totals 13 residues. CDR1 and CDR2 (germline): SQVTM, ANQGSEA. CDR3 amino acids: CSVGPTSNRIQFF.

The V call is TRBV15, the J call TRBJ2-2. The CDR3 totals 14 residues. Per germline, CDR1 LNHNV and CDR2 YYDKDF (reference sequence). CDR3 residues: CATSTSRNTGELFF.

The chain joins TRBV2 to TRBJ2-7; lacking DNA, the TRBD1 call made by TCRdb goes unchecked. This CDR3 spans 14 amino acids. Germline V gene lookup returns CDR1 SNHLY and CDR2 FYNNEI. The CDR3 loop reads CASRPDRLDYEQYF. Drawing the rest from reference TRBV2 and TRBJ2-7, the complete variable domain is EPEVTQTPSHQVTQMGQEVILRCVPISNHLYFYWYRQILGQKVEFLVSFYNNEISEKSEIFDDQFSVERPDGSNFTLKIRSTKLEDSAMYFCASRPDRLDYEQYFGPGTRLTVT.

The chain recombines TRBV4-1 with TRBJ2-1. The germline gives CDR1 MGHRA, CDR2 YSYEKL. This CDR3 is 13 amino acids long. This chain's CDR3 is CASSQGGYNEQFF.

V and J are TRBV19 and TRBJ1-1. This CDR3 has 16 amino acids. Germline V gene data show CDR1 as LNHDA and CDR2 as SQIVND (reference sequence). The CDR3 here is CASKEWRTTGRAEAFF.

The chain links TRBV6-6 to TRBJ1-6; without DNA, the TCRdb call of TRBD1 cannot be checked. In germline, CDR1 is MNHNY, CDR2 SVGAGI (reference sequence). The CDR3 sequence is 13 residues long. This CDR3 reads CASTPGQLSPLHF.

The chain uses TRBV20-1 and TRBJ1-5; as DNA is missing, the TRBD1 call by TCRdb cannot be tested. Germline V gene data show CDR1 as DFQATT and CDR2 as SNEGSKA (reference sequence). The CDR3 spans 15 residues. This CDR3 reads CSASGTGFSNQPQHF.

V usage is TRBV28 and J usage is TRBJ1-5; TCRdb indicates TRBD1, and absent DNA this call remains unverified. CDR1 and CDR2 from the germline V gene are MDHEN and SYDVKM. The CDR3 sequence is 17 residues long. CDR3 sequence reads: CASSFSQGAGWNQPQHF.

This sequence joins TRBV23-1 and TRBJ2-7; the TCRdb D gene call, TRBD2, has no DNA to confirm it. TRBV23-1 is labeled an ORF, and its function is uncertain. This CDR3 has 17 amino acids. This CDR3 is CASSRPLGLADIYEQYF.

The V and J genes are TRBV7-4 and TRBJ2-1; TCRdb picks TRBD2, but there is no DNA to check that call. The germline V gene encodes CDR1 SGHVT and CDR2 SQSDAQ. The CDR3 covers 16 residues. The CDR3 loop reads CASSSTKAGVGNEQFF.

The rearrangement joins TRBV7-9 to TRBJ2-1; TCRdb picks TRBD1, but there is no DNA to check that call. CDR1 and CDR2 from the germline V gene are SEHNR and FQNEAQ (reference sequence). The CDR3 is 14 residues long. CDR3 sequence reads: CASSSTGGGNEQFF.

V gene TRBV30 combines with J gene TRBJ2-3; the TCRdb D gene call, TRBD1, has no DNA to confirm it. The germline CDR1 and CDR2 sequences are GTSNPN and SVGIG (reference sequence). This CDR3 has 13 amino acids. CDR3 sequence: CAWNRGATDTQYF.